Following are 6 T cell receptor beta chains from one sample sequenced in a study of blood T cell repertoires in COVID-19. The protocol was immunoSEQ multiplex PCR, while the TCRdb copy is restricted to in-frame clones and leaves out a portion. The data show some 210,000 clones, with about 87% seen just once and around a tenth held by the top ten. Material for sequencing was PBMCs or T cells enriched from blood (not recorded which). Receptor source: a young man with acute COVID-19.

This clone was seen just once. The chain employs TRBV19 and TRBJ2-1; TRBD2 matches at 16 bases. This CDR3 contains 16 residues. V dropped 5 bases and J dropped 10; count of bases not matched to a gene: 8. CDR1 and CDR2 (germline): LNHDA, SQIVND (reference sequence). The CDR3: CASSGETGLAGGEQFF. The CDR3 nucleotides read TGTGCCAGTAGTGGGGAGACGGGACTAGCGGGAGGGGAGCAGTTCTTC.

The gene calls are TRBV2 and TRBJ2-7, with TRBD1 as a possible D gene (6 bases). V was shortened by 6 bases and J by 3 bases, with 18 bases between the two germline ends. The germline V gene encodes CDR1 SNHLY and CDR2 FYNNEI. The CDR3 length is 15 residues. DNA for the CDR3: TGTGCCAGCAGGGAAACCGGGACATACAACTACGAGCAGTACTTC. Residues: CASRETGTYNYEQYF.

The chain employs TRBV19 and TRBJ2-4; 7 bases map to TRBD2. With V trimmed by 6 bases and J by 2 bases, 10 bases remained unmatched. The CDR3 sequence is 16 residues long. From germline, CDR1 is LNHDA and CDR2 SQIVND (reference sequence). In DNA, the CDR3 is TGTGCCAGTAGCCTCGGGGAGGGTAATACCAAAAACATTCAGTACTTC. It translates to CASSLGEGNTKNIQYF.

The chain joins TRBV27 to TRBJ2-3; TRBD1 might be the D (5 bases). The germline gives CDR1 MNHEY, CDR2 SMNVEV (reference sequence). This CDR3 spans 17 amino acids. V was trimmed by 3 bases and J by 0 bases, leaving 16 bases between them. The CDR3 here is CASSFIWGGPSTDTQYF. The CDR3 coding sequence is TGTGCCAGCAGTTTTATCTGGGGCGGCCCAAGCACAGATACGCAGTATTTT.

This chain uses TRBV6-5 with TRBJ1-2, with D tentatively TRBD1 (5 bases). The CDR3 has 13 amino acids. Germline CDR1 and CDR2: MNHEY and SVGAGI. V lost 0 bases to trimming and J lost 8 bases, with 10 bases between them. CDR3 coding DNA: TGTGCCAGCAGTTACTCTGGGGGGGAGGGCTACACCTTC. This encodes CASSYSGGEGYTF.

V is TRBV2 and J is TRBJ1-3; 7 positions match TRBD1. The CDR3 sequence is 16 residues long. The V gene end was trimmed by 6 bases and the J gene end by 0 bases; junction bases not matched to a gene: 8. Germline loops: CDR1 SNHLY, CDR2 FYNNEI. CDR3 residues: CASRGQRTTSGNTIYF. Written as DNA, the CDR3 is TGTGCCAGCAGGGGACAGCGAACAACCTCTGGAAACACCATATATTTT. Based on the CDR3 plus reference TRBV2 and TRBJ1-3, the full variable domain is EPEVTQTPSHQVTQMGQEVILRCVPISNHLYFYWYRQILGQKVEFLVSFYNNEISEKSEIFDDQFSVERPDGSNFTLKIRSTKLEDSAMYFCASRGQRTTSGNTIYFGEGSWLTVV.